The clone carrying this T cell receptor (beta chain) has just a few counts. Profiling relied on immunoSEQ multiplex PCR, and the TCRdb table lists in-frame clones only, not all of them. The sample shows 150,000 to 200,000 clones, approximately 85% of them seen only once. Germline V gene sequence: CDR1 SQVTM, CDR2 ANQGSEA. This CDR3 comprises 14 residues. Unmatched junction bases numbered 10, after V lost 6 bases and J lost 5 bases. The data were taken from a study of blood T cell repertoires in COVID-19. The V call is TRBV29-1, the J call TRBJ2-7; TRBD1 aligns across 10 bases. This sequence originates from a woman aged 80 or over with acute or convalescent COVID-19. The sequencing input was peripheral blood. CDR3 amino acids: CSVVTGGFMNEQYF. The CDR3 nucleotides read TGCAGCGTGGTGACAGGGGGCTTTATGAACGAGCAGTACTTC.